This TCR beta chain was retrieved from a study of somatic mutations in cytotoxic T cells in rheumatoid arthritis. Study conclusions and caveats: Only rheumatoid arthritis patients, not healthy controls, showed CD8+ clonality increasing with age.

Magnetic beads with positive selection isolated CD4+ and CD8+ fractions, whose purity was verified by flow cytometry. The CDR3 consists of 13 residues. The V and J ends lost 6 bases and 3 bases respectively, with 12 bases between them. The V gene's germline CDR1 is LGHNT and CDR2 FRNRAP. Remarks on this clone: Its antigen is unidentified.

Data came from immunoSEQ multiplex PCR; TCRdb stores just in-frame clones and leaves some out. This table holds about 23,000 clones, about four fifths found once. Sequencing was carried out using CD8+ T cells sorted from blood. The sequence came from an adult with rheumatoid arthritis. The chain is built from TRBV12-5 and TRBJ2-7; either TRBD1 or TRBD2 may fit D (5 bases each). CDR3 bases: TGTGCTAGTGGCGACTTGGGGGACTACGAGCAGTACTTC. Translated: CASGDLGDYEQYF. Filled out from reference TRBV12-5 and TRBJ2-7, the complete variable domain reads DARVTQTPRHKVTEMGQEVTMRCQPILGHNTVFWYRQTMMQGLELLAYFRNRAPLDDSGMPKDRFSAEMPDATLATLKIQPSEPRDSAVYFCASGDLGDYEQYFGPGTRLTVT.